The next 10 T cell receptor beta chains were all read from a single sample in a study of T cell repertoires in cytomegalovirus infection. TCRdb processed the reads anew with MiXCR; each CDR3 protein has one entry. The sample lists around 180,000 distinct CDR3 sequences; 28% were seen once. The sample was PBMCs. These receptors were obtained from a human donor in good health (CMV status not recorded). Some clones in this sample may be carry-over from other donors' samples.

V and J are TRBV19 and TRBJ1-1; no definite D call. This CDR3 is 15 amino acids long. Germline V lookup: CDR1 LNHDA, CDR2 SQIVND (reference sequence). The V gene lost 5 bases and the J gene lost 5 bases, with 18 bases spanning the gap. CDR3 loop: CASSVLHGSGTEAFF. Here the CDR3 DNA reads TGTGCCAGTAGTGTACTTCACGGCTCCGGAACTGAAGCTTTCTTT.

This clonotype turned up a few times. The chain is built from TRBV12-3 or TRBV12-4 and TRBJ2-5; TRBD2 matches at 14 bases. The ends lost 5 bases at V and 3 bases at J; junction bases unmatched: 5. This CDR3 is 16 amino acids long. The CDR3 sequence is CASSRRLAGGEETQYF. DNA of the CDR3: TGTGCCAGCAGTCGCCGACTAGCGGGGGGGGAAGAGACCCAGTACTTC.

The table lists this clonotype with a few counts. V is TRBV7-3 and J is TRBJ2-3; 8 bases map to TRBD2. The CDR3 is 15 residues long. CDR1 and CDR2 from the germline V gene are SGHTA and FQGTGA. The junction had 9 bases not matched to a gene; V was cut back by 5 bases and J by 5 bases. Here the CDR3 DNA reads TGTGCCAGCAGCCGTCAGGGACTAGTGGGAGATACGCAGTATTTT. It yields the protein CASSRQGLVGDTQYF.

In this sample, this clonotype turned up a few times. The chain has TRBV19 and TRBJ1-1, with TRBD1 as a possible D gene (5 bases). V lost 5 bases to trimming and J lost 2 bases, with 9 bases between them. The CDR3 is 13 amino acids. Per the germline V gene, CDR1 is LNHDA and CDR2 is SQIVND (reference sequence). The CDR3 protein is CASSLGDNTEAFF. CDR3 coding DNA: TGTGCCAGTAGTCTCGGGGACAACACTGAAGCTTTCTTT.

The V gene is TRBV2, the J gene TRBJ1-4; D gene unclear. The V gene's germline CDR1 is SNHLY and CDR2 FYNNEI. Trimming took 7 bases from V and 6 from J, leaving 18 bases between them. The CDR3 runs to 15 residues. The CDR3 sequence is CASIDPGNRDEKLFF. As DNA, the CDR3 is TGTGCCAGCATCGACCCCGGGAATAGGGATGAAAAACTGTTTTTT. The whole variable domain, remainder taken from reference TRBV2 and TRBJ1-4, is EPEVTQTPSHQVTQMGQEVILRCVPISNHLYFYWYRQILGQKVEFLVSFYNNEISEKSEIFDDQFSVERPDGSNFTLKIRSTKLEDSAMYFCASIDPGNRDEKLFFGSGTQLSVL.

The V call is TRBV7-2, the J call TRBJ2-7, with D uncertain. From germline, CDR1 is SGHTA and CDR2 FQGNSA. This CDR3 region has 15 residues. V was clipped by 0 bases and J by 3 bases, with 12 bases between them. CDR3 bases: TGTGCCAGCAGCTTAGCGTCACTTATGGTCTACGAGCAGTACTTC. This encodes CASSLASLMVYEQYF.

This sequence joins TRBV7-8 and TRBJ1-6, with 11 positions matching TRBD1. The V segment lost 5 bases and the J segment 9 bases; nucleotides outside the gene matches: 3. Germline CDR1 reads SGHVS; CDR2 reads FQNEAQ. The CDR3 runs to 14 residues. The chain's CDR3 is CASSRTGGFSPLHF. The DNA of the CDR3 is TGTGCCAGCAGCCGGACAGGGGGCTTTTCACCCCTCCACTTT.

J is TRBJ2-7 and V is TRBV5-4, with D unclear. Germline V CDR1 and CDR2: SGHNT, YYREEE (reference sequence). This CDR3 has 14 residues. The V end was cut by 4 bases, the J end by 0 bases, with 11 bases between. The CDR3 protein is CASSQDGLSYEQYF. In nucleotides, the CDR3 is TGTGCCAGCAGCCAGGACGGGCTCTCCTACGAGCAGTACTTC.

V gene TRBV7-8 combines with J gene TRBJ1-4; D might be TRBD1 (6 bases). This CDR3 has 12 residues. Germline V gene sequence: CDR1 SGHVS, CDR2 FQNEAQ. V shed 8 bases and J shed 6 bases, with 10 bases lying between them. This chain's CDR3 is CASYRVDEKLFF. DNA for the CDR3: TGTGCCAGCTACAGGGTCGATGAAAAACTGTTTTTT.

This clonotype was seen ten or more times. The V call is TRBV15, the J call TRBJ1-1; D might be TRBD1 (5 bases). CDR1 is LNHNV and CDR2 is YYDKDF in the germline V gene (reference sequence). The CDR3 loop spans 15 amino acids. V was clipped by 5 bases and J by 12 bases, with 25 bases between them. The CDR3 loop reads CATSLGGGVNEVTFF. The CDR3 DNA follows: TGTGCCACCAGCCTGGGGGGGGGGGTCAACGAGGTAACTTTCTTT.